The rows below give T cell receptor beta chains drawn from one sample of a study of T cell responses to AZD1222 COVID-19 vaccine. The table came from immunoSEQ multiplex PCR; TCRdb's copy has only in-frame clones and leaves some out. The table records about 49,000 clones, 79% of them present only once. The sample here was peripheral blood, taken on day 0 of MenACWY control vaccination. The receptor set was obtained from an adult in good health. CDR3s include the opening cysteine and the closing phenylalanine or tryptophan.

CASSESGKRPAFYYGYTF,TRBV10-1
CASSLGSSGSGRELFF,TRBV5-4
CATSRSSYNSPLHF,TRBV15
CASSLTALSAEIYF,TRBV14
CASSLDRGDNQPQHF,TRBV7-9
CASSHAGGDGYTF,TRBV3-1/TRBV3-2
CASSVGVTPTLLHF,TRBV9
CAISESGTVYNEQFF,TRBV10-3
CASSYGRNTEAFF,TRBV9
CASSLGRGEAFF,TRBV5-1
CASRGGVNSPLHF,TRBV2
CAWSGQPPEGGQPQHF,TRBV30
CASSLYRATGELFF,TRBV7-2
CASSFAATNEKLFF,TRBV6-5
CASSPNSGSYNEQFF,TRBV5-1
CASSLEVRDTLDTF,TRBV7-2
CARPYEQYF,TRBV27
CATPGGQRDSPLHF,TRBV28
CASSKIPGQGSEAFF,TRBV19
CASSLEVGTGTEAFF,TRBV7-8
CASSQDWRPGSGNTIYF,TRBV4-1
CSVEGLAGGHSYNEQFF,TRBV29-1
CASSQEGNQPQHF,TRBV3-1/TRBV3-2
CAISVGGSQPQHF,TRBV10-3
CASRDRGPNEQFF,TRBV28
CASSESGVNTEAFF,TRBV10-1
CASSISENTDTQYF,TRBV19
CASSEWSDSKNEQFF,TRBV10-2
CASSRPGQGLQTQYF,TRBV27
CSAKSNEQFF,TRBV20-1
CASSQDRTPSNYGYTF,TRBV3-1/TRBV3-2
CASSPYTGLAGGFSSYNEQFF,TRBV28
CASSPAHSYEQYF,TRBV10-1
CASSENRVNTEAFF,TRBV18
CASAGVNQPQHF,TRBV12-3/TRBV12-4
CASSHITAGARNSYEQYF,TRBV14
CASSGLGQGNQPQHF,TRBV25-1
CASSINRAGGTDTQYF,TRBV18
CASRDTNNQPQHF,TRBV6-5
CAWKMAGNTIYF,TRBV30
CSVGYGQGGTEAFF,TRBV29-1
CASSEDRDYGYTF,TRBV2
CASSSRGGSNYGYTF,TRBV28
CASRRQGGNQPQHF,TRBV6-5
CASRPDGTLMAFF,TRBV2
CASKMTAGYGYTF,TRBV30
CASSLSGDGGNEQFF,TRBV5-1
CASSPDRTSGRYQETQYF,TRBV18
CATSEGQGSNEQFF,TRBV24-1
CASSQVLGQVNEQFF,TRBV4-2
CASSFETQETQYF,TRBV11-2